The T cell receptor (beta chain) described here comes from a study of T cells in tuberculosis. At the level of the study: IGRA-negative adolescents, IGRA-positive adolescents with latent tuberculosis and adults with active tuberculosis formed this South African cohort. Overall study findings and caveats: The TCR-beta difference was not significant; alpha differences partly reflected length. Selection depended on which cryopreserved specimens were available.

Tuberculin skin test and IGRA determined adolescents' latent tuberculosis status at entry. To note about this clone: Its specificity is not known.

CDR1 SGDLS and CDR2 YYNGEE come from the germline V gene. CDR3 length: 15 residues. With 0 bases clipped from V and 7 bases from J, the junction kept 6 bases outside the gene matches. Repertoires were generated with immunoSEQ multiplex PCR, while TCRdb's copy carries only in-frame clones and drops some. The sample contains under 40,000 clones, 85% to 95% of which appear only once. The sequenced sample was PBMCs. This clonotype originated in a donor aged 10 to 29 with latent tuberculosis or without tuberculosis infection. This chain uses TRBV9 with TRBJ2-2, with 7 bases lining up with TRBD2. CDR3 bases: TGTGCCAGCAGCGTAGACGGGGGGAACGACGGGGAGCTGTTTTTT. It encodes CASSVDGGNDGELFF.